This T cell receptor (beta chain) was identified during a study of blood T cell repertoires in COVID-19. Study details: The origin of the acute and convalescent COVID-19 samples was the United States, Italy and Spain.

CDR3 length: 13 residues. The ends were cut back, 6 bases at V and 6 bases at J, with 13 bases in the middle. Measured with immunoSEQ multiplex PCR; TCRdb has only the in-frame clones, and not every one. The data show about 220,000 clones, roughly 84% seen once. The sequence was collected from a woman of 80 years or more with acute or convalescent COVID-19. This sequence joins TRBV12-3 or TRBV12-4 and TRBJ2-3, with a weak D call TRBD2 (5 bases). Sequencing input: peripheral blood. The CDR3 coding sequence is TGTGCCAGCAGCTACTCCGGAGGCGATACGCAGTATTTT. This encodes CASSYSGGDTQYF.